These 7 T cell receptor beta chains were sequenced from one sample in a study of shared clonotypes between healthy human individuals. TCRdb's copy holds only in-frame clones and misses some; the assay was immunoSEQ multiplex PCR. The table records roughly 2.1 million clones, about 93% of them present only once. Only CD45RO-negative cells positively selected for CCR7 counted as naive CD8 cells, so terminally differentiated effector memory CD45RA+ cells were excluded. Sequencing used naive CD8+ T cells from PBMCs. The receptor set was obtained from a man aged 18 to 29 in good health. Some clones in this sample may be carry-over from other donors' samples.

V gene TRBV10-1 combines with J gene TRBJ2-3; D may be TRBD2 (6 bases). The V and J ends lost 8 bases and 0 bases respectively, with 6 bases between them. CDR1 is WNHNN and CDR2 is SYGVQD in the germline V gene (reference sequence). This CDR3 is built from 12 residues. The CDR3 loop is CASGLSTDTQYF. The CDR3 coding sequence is TGCGCCAGCGGACTAAGCACAGATACGCAGTATTTT.

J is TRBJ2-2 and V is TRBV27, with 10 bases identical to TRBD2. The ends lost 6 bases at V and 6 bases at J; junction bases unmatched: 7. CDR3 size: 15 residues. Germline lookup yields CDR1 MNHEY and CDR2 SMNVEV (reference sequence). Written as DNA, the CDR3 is TGTGCCAGCAGCGGGCTAGCGGGAGCCCCCGGGGAGCTGTTTTTT. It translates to CASSGLAGAPGELFF.

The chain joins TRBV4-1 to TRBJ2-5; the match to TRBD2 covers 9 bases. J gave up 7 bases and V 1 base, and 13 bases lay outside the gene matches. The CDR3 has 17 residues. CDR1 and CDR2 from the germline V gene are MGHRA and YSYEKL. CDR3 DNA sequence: TGCGCCAGCAGCCAAGGAAGCGGGAGGCCAGGGAAAGGGACCCAGTACTTC. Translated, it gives CASSQGSGRPGKGTQYF.

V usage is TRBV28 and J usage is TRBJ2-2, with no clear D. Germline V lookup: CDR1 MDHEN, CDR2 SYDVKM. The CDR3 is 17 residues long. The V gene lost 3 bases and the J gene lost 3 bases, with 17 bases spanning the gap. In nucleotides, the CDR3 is TGTGCCAGCAGTTTCGCGAGGACCGAACTTTACACCGGGGAGCTGTTTTTT. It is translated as CASSFARTELYTGELFF.

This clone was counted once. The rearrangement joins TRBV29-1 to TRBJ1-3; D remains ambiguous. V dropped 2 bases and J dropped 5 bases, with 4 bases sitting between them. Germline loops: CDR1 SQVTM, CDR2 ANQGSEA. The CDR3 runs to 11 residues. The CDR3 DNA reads TGCAGCGTTGAATTTCGAAACACCATATATTTT. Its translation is CSVEFRNTIYF.

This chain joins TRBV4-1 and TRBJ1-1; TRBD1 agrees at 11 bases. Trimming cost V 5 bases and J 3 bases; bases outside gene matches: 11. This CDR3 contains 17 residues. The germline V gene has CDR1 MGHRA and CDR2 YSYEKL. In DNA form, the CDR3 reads TGCGCCAGCAGCACCCGGACAGGGGGCGCCGGGTACACTGAAGCTTTCTTT. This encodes CASSTRTGGAGYTEAFF.

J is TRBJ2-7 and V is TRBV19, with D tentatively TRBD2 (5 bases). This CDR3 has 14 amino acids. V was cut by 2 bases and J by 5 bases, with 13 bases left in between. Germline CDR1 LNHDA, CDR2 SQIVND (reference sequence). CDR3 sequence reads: CASSIRGQLNEQYF. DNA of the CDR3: TGTGCCAGTAGTATACGCGGGCAGTTGAACGAGCAGTACTTC. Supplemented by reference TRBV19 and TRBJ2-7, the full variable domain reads DGGITQSPKYLFRKEGQNVTLSCEQNLNHDAMYWYRQDPGQGLRLIYYSQIVNDFQKGDIAEGYSVSREKKESFPLTVTSAQKNPTAFYLCASSIRGQLNEQYFGPGTRLTVT.